The clone carrying this TCR beta chain has ten or more counts. This sample was taken from a study of T cells in Graves' hyperthyroidism and ophthalmopathy. There were TCR beta CDR3 regions amplified from RNA transcripts. The TCR CDR3 first-round RT-PCR relied on the HTBI primer set. TCRdb reanalysed the multiplex PCR reads using MiXCR and keeps one entry per CDR3 protein. The repertoire includes about 53,000 distinct CDR3 sequences, approximately 50% of them detected once, and 9.5% to 15% sits in the top ten. Uncontrolled infection, other autoimmune disease, pregnancy and lactation each barred patients from inclusion. The sequence came from a woman in her thirties with Graves' ophthalmopathy. The sequencing input was blood.

CDR3 sequence: CATSEDGTGSTDTQYF. As DNA, the CDR3 is TGTGCCACCAGTGAGGACGGGACAGGGAGCACAGATACGCAGTATTTT. The chain combines TRBV24-1 with TRBJ2-3; TRBD1 agrees at 9 bases. V shed 4 bases, J shed 0 bases, and the junction held 4 bases outside the gene matches. CDR3 length equals 16 residues. Germline CDR1 is KGHDR and CDR2 is SFDVKD.